Described below is a single TCR beta chain sequence and its context. The antigen remains unidentified. The source of the sample is a study of cytomegalovirus exposure and HLA in healthy donors. Study summary: Out of about 360 genotyped donors, less than 90% belonged to the Caucasian-associated ancestry cluster. Overall study findings and caveats: Sequencing depth roughly uniform across donors was assumed in presence/absence analyses. In a later analysis, common viral pathogens appeared linked to several of the most significant clusters.

Trimming shortened V by 5 bases and J by 3 bases, and 11 bases separated the two germline ends. CDR3 size: 14 residues. Germline CDR1 and CDR2: LNHDA and SQIVND (reference sequence). There were likely unrecorded immune exposures, though donors were nominally healthy when sampled. The PCR contained 60 Vbeta and 13 Jbeta primers. The protocol was immunoSEQ multiplex PCR, while the TCRdb copy is restricted to in-frame clones and leaves out a portion. Of some 85,000 clones in the sample, around 85% were seen once. The sequence derives from a man between 18 and 35 years old in good health and CMV-seronegative. V usage is TRBV19 and J usage is TRBJ1-5; no definite D call. The material sequenced was PBMCs. The CDR3 region has the DNA TGTGCCAGTAGTGCCGGACTCATCAATCAGCCCCAGCATTTT. Its translation is CASSAGLINQPQHF.